This TCR beta chain came from a study of cytomegalovirus exposure and HLA in healthy donors. Although they were nominally healthy when sampled, donors likely had unrecorded immune exposures. 13 Jbeta primers and 60 Vbeta primers were used for the PCR. TCRdb's table, derived via immunoSEQ multiplex PCR, lists solely in-frame clones and lacks some. This table has about 210,000 clones, about three quarters appearing once. With regard to this clone: This specimen includes other DNA sequences encoding the same CDR3.

The specimen was PBMCs. The clonotype originates from a male donor in good health and CMV-seronegative.

The CDR3 sequence is CASSPTGGNTGELFF. CDR3 DNA sequence: TGTGCCAGCTCACCAACAGGGGGAAATACCGGGGAGCTGTTTTTT. The chain links TRBV18 to TRBJ2-2; TRBD1 matches 8 bases. The CDR3 length is 15 residues. V was clipped by 2 bases and J by 5 bases; unmatched bases: 4. Germline CDR1 and CDR2: KGHSH and LQKENI.